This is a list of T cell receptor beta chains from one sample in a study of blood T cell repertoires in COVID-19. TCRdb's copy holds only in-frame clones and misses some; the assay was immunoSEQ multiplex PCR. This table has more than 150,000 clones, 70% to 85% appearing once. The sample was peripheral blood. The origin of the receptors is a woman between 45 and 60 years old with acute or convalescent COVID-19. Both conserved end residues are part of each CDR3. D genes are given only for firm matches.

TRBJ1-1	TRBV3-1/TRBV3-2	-	TGTGCCAGCAGCCGGGGGGAGATGAACACTGAAGCTTTCTTT	CASSRGEMNTEAFF
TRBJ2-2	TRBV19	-	TGTGCCAGTAGTATAGCGGCACAGTACACCGGGGAGCTGTTTTTT	CASSIAAQYTGELFF
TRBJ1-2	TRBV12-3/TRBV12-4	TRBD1	TGTGCCAGCAGTTTGGGACAGGGGCATGGCTACACCTTC	CASSLGQGHGYTF
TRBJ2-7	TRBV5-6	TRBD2	TGTGCCAGCAGCCCGTGGGGGACTAGCGGGCGCTACGAGCAGTACTTC	CASSPWGTSGRYEQYF
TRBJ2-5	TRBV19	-	TGTGCCAGTAGTAGAAAGGGTGGGGGGCAAGAGACCCAGTACTTC	CASSRKGGGQETQYF
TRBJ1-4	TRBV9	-	TGTGCCAGCAGCTTTGGAGGGGAGAATGAAAAACTGTTTTTT	CASSFGGENEKLFF
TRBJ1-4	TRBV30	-	TGTGCCTGGAGTGTATCAATGAATGAAAAACTGTTTTTT	CAWSVSMNEKLFF
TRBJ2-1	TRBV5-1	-	TGCGCCAGCAGCTTGGGTAGCGGCACCTACAATGAGCAGTTCTTC	CASSLGSGTYNEQFF
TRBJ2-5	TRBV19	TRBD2	TGTGCCAGTAGAGGGACTAGCGGGAGCGGGCAAGAGACCCAGTACTTC	CASRGTSGSGQETQYF
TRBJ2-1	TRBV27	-	TGTGCCAGCAGTCCACTCGGGGGGCGCAATGAGCAGTTCTTC	CASSPLGGRNEQFF
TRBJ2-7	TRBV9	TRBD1	TGTGCCAGCAGCGTAGAGGCCAGGGGGCAGCTCCTATTC	CASSVEARGQLLF
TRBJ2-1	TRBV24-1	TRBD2	TGTGCCACCAGTCACTCTAGCGGGGGGGAATACAATGAGCAGTTCTTC	CATSHSSGGEYNEQFF